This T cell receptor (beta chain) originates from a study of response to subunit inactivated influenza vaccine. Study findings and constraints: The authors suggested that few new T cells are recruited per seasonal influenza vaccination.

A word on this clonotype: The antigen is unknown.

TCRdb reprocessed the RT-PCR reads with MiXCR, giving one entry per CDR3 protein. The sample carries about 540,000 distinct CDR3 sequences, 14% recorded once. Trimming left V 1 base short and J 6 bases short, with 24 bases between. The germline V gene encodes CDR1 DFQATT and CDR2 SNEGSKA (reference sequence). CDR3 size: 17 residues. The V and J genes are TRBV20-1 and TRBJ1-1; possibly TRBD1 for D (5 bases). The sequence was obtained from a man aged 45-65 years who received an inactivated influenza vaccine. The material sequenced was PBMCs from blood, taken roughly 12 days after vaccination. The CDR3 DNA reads TGCAGTGCTAGAGCTATTAACAGCCCCAGGGCTCCTTCTGAAGCTTTCTTT. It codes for CSARAINSPRAPSEAFF.